Listed below are T cell receptor beta chains from one sample, sequenced in a study of breast tumors, draining lymph nodes, adjacent tissues. TCRdb re-called the multiplex PCR reads with MiXCR, one entry per CDR3 protein. The profile shows roughly 86,000 distinct CDR3 sequences, approximately 20% of them singletons. The sample consisted of axillary lymph node tissue. These receptors were collected from a female donor with breast cancer. Some clones in this sample may be carry-over from other donors' samples. Each CDR3 is given with its conserved first and last residue. Each record gives: V gene, J gene, clone size, CDR3 protein. Expanded clones get a size class; other rows say once, few or many, or leave the size out.

>TRBV20-1|TRBJ2-1|many
CSPVAIGLAGGYNNEQFF
>TRBV5-1|TRBJ1-3|many
CASYPGTDSGNTIYF
>TRBV6-6|TRBJ1-2|once
CASSDLNRGISYGYTF
>TRBV7-2|TRBJ2-1|many
CASSFGTGFYNEQFF
>TRBV28|TRBJ1-4|.
CASSSGTGVKEKLFF
>TRBV6-5|TRBJ1-5|many
CASSLTGTGLEPQHF
>TRBV25-1|TRBJ2-1|many
CASSIQGFPSYNEQFF
>TRBV11-1|TRBJ2-1|many
CASSEKPTLYEQFF
>TRBV6-5|TRBJ2-1|many
CASSYLRGWDEQFF
>TRBV3-1|TRBJ1-2|many
CASRPGQGYGYTF
>TRBV27|TRBJ1-4|.
CASSFSGVNEKLFF
>TRBV28|TRBJ2-1|.
CASRPYGTSGNNEQFF
>TRBV20-1|TRBJ2-7|medium-sized
CSAPDRTYEQYF
>TRBV4-2|TRBJ2-5|.
CASSQGPILEETQYF
>TRBV9|TRBJ2-3|many
CASSVGGGPKDTQYF
>TRBV5-1|TRBJ1-2|many
CASSLGTGNFGYTF
>TRBV20-1|TRBJ2-7|many
CSAVEGTSGTGEQYF
>TRBV5-1|TRBJ2-1|many
CASSLPSGRYNEQFF
>TRBV7-9|TRBJ2-3|many
CASRRVSSTDTQYF
>TRBV6-5|TRBJ2-3|.
CASSWDRNTDTQYF
>TRBV2|TRBJ2-3|many
CASSEFRTDTQYF
>TRBV6-6|TRBJ1-4|many
CASSYREKLFF
>TRBV12-3/TRBV12-4|TRBJ1-2|many
CASSVPGQVGYTF
>TRBV6-5|TRBJ2-7|many
CASSYSIGDIAYSYEQYF
>TRBV9|TRBJ2-1|many
CASSVGTSGSYNEQFF
>TRBV15|TRBJ1-2|many
CATSPRDSNYGYTF
>TRBV5-1|TRBJ2-7|.
CASSLDPAGESLSNEQYF
>TRBV6-5|TRBJ2-7|many
CASSTTRAYEQYF
>TRBV20-1|TRBJ2-1|many
CSARKQQGFGEQFF
>TRBV7-6|TRBJ2-5|many
CASSFRLQETQYF
>TRBV20-1|TRBJ2-5|many
CSARAGGRETQYF
>TRBV27|TRBJ1-2|many
CASRQGTLGYTF
>TRBV5-4|TRBJ2-2|.
CASSWDSLNTGELFF
>TRBV20-1|TRBJ2-7|many
CSAGPAGGLDEQYF
>TRBV3-1|TRBJ2-1|many
CASSWTSYEQFF
>TRBV28|TRBJ2-7|once
CASTTGTGAHEQYF
>TRBV6-1|TRBJ1-2|many
CASSEGNYGYTF
>TRBV3-2|TRBJ2-7|.
CASSQGQLALRRHEQYF
>TRBV12-3/TRBV12-4|TRBJ2-7|many
CASSKTSGKNEQYF
>TRBV11-2|TRBJ2-1|many
CASSLGARGGDSYNEQFF
>TRBV11-2|TRBJ2-2|many
CASSLGRAAGELFF
>TRBV7-9|TRBJ2-5|many
CASSLGPNPRETQYF
>TRBV20-1|TRBJ1-2|many
CSASPGSGYTF
>TRBV2|TRBJ2-4|.
CASTIQPLAKNIQYF